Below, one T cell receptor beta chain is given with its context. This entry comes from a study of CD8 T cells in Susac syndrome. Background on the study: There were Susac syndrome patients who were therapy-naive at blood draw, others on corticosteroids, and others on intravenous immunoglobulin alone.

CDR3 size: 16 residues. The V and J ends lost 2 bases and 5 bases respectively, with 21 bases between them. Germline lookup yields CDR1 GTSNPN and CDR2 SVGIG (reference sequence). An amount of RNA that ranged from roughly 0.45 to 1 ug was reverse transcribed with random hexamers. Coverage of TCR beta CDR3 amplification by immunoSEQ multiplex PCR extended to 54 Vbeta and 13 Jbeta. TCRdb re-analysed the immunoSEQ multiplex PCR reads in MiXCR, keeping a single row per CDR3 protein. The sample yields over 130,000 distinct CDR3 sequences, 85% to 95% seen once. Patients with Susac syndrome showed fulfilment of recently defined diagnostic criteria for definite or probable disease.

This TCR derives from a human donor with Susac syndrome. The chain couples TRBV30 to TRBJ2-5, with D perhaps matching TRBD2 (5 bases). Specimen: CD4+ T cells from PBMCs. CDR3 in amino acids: CAWSHGAPLLGETQYF. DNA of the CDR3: TGTGCCTGGAGTCACGGCGCCCCCTTACTAGGGGAGACCCAGTACTTC. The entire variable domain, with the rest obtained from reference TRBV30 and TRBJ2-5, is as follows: SQTIHQWPATLVQPVGSPLSLECTVEGTSNPNLYWYRQAAGRGLQLLFYSVGIGQISSEVPQNLSASRPQDRQFILSSKKLLLSDSGFYLCAWSHGAPLLGETQYFGPGTRLLVL.